Listed here are 2 T cell receptor beta chains from one sample, sequenced in a study of OX40 agonist ivuxolimab in advanced cancers. Generated by immunoSEQ multiplex PCR, the TCRdb table keeps only in-frame clones and is missing some. The sample shows 150,000 to 190,000 clones, around 94% of them seen only once. Here the sequenced sample was CD4+ or CD8+ T cells sorted from blood, taken in a trial of the OX40 agonist ivuxolimab. These receptor sequences come from an adult with an advanced solid tumor such as melanoma, head and neck, liver or kidney cancer.

The V and J genes are TRBV5-5 and TRBJ1-2, with a tentative D call TRBD1 (6 bases). Germline loops: CDR1 SGHKS, CDR2 YYEKEE (reference sequence). V shed 4 bases and J shed 8 bases, with 12 bases lying between them. The CDR3 is made up of 12 amino acids. The CDR3 protein is CASSAQGWGYTF. CDR3 coding DNA: TGTGCCAGCAGCGCACAGGGTTGGGGCTACACCTTC.

V usage is TRBV10-3 and J usage is TRBJ1-5; 9 bases match TRBD1. CDR1 and CDR2 from the germline V gene are ENHRY and SYGVKD. Germline trimming cut 3 bases from V and 1 base from J; bases unmatched to any gene: 7. This CDR3 has 17 residues. CDR3 DNA sequence: TGTGCCATCAGTGATACGGGACAGGGTCCGAGCAATCAGCCCCAGCATTTT. Protein product: CAISDTGQGPSNQPQHF.